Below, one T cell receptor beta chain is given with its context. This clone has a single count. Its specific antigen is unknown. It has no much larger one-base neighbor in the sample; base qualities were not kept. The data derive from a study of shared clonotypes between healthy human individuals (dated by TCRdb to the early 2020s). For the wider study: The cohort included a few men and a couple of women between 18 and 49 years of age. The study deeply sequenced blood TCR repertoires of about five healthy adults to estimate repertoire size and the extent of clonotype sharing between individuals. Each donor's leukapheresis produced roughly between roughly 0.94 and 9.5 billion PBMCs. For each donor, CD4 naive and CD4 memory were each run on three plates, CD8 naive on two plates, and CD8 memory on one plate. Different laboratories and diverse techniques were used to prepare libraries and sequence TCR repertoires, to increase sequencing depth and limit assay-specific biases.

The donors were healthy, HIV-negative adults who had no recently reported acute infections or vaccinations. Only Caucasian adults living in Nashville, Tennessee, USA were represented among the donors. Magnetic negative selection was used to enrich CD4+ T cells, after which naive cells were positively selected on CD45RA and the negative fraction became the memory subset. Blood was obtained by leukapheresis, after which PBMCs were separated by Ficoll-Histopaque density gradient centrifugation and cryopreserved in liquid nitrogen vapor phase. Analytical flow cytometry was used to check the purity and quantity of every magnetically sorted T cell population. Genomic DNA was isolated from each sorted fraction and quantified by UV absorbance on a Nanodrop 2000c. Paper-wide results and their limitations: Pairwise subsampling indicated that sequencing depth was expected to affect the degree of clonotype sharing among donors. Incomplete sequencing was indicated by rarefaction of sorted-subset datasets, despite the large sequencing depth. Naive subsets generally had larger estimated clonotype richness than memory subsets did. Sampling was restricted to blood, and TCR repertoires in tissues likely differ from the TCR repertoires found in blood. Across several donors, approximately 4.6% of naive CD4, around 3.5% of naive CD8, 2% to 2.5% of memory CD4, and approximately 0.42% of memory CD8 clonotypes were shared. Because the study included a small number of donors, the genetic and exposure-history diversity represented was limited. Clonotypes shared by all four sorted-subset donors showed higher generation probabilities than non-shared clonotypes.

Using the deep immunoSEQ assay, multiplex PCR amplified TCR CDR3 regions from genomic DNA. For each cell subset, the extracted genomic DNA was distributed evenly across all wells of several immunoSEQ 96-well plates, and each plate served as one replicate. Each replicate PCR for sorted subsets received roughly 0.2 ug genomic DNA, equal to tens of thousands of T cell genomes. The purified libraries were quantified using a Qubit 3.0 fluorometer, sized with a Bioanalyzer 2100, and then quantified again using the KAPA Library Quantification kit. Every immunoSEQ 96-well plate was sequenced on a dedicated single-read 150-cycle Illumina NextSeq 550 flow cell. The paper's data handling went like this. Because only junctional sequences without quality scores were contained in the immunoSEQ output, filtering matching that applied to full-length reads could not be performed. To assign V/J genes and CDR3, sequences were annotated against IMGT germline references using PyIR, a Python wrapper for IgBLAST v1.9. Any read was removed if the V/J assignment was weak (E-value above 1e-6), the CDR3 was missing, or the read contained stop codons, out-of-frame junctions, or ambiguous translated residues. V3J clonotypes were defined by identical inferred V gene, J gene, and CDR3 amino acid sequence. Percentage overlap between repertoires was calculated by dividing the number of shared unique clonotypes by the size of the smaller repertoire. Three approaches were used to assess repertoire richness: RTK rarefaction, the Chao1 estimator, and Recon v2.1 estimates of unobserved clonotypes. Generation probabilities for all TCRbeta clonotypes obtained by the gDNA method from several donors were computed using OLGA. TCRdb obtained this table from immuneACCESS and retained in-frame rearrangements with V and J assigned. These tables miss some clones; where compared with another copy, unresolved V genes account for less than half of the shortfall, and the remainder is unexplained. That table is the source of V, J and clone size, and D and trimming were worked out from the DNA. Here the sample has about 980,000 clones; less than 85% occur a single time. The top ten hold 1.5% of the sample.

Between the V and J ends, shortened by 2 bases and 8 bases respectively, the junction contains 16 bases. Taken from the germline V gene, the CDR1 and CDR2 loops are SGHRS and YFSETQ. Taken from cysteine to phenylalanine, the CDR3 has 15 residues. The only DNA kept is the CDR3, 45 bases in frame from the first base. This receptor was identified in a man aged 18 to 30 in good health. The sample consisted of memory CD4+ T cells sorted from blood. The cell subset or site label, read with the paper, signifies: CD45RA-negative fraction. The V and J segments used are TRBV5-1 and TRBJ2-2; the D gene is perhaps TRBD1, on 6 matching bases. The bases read TGCGCCAGCAGCTTCGGACAGAACGTGTTGGGGGAGCTGTTTTTT. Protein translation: CASSFGQNVLGELFF.